Listed here are 5 T cell receptor beta chains from one sample, sequenced in a study of blood T cell repertoires in COVID-19. TCRdb's table, derived via immunoSEQ multiplex PCR, lists solely in-frame clones and lacks some. Here the sample spans approximately 240,000 clones, 75% to 90% being singletons. The source material was peripheral blood. The receptors stem from a young woman who had recovered from COVID-19.

The rearrangement links TRBV4-1 to TRBJ2-3; 7 nucleotides match TRBD1. The trim removed 0 bases at V and 1 base at J, leaving 1 base unmatched. The CDR3 is made up of 15 amino acids. In germline, CDR1 is MGHRA, CDR2 YSYEKL. This CDR3 reads CASSQDGQGTDTQYF. CDR3 bases: TGCGCCAGCAGCCAAGACGGACAGGGCACAGATACGCAGTATTTT.

The rearrangement links TRBV5-4 to TRBJ2-7, with D possibly matching TRBD1 (6 bases). The CDR3 is made up of 15 amino acids. V was trimmed by 2 bases and J by 3 bases, leaving 15 bases between them. Germline V gene sequence: CDR1 SGHNT, CDR2 YYREEE (reference sequence). The CDR3 region is CASSFEQGVNYEQYF. In DNA, the CDR3 is TGTGCCAGCAGCTTCGAACAGGGTGTTAACTACGAGCAGTACTTC.

This clone was recorded once. The V and J genes are TRBV7-8 and TRBJ1-2, with 8 bases matching TRBD1. V lost 5 bases to trimming and J lost 4 bases; unmatched junction nucleotides: 12. Germline CDR1 SGHVS, CDR2 FQNEAQ. This CDR3 has 16 residues. The CDR3 region has the DNA TGTGCCAGCAGCCAAGGACAGGGAAAGACAGCCTATGGCTACACCTTC. Translating gives CASSQGQGKTAYGYTF. Variable domain in full (rest from reference TRBV7-8 and TRBJ1-2): GAGVSQSPRYKVAKRGQDVALRCDPISGHVSLFWYQQALGQGPEFLTYFQNEAQLDKSGLPSDRFFAERPEGSVSTLKIQRTQQEDSAVYLCASSQGQGKTAYGYTFGSGTRLTVV.

This clone has just one count. The V gene is TRBV4-2, the J gene TRBJ2-2; TRBD2 agrees at 10 bases. Germline CDR1 is LGHNA and CDR2 is YNFKEQ. Trimming removed 4 bases from V and 7 bases from J; junction bases left unmatched: 9. The CDR3 covers 16 residues. In nucleotides, the CDR3 is TGTGCCAGCAGCCCGAGCGGGGGGGCCCGTATCGGGGAGCTGTTTTTT. This gives the protein CASSPSGGARIGELFF.

The chain uses TRBV6-2 or TRBV6-3 and TRBJ1-4; TRBD1 might be the D (5 bases). Per germline, CDR1 MNHEY and CDR2 SVGEGT. Trimming removed 4 bases at V and 6 bases at J, with 18 bases between. This CDR3 spans 16 amino acids. CDR3 bases: TGTGCCAGCAGTTCCCCCAGGGTGCTTGGATATGAAAAACTGTTTTTT. Translated, it gives CASSSPRVLGYEKLFF.